This T cell receptor beta chain was retrieved from a study of regulatory T cells in long-lasting Graves disease. General study points: With persistent disease, TRBV28, TRBJ1-2 and TRBJ2-5 were the favored segments.

Ten or more counts support this clonotype. The antigen is unknown. Researchers made TCR beta libraries by using iRepertoire HTBI primers and running Arm-PCR on CDR3 regions. TCRdb analysed the multiplex PCR reads with MiXCR anew, one entry per CDR3 protein. The profile shows approximately 390,000 distinct CDR3 sequences, 15% to 20% of them singletons. This CDR3 is built from 15 residues. Germline CDR1 and CDR2: SEHNR and FQNEAQ (reference sequence). Trimming cost V 5 bases and J 2 bases, with 15 bases left between them. Time point given: newly diagnosed GD, antithyroid drugs for less than 3 months. RNA from PBMCs was the source of the TCR library. These data were also reused for a study on T cells in Graves' hyperthyroidism and ophthalmopathy. That report notes: On the basis of clinical symptoms, serum thyroxine and TRAb, thyroid ultrasound and orbital computed tomography, diagnoses were made. TCR CDR3 underwent first-round RT-PCR with the HTBI primer set.

The source of this sequence is a woman between 18 and 29 years old with Graves disease. Sequencing used peripheral blood mononuclear cells (PBMCs), obtained at new diagnosis, from a patient treated with antithyroid drugs. The chain is built from TRBV7-9 and TRBJ1-2, with D possibly matching TRBD1 (5 bases). The DNA of the CDR3 is TGTGCCAGCAGCCCAAACGGCGGGACCAACTATGGCTACACCTTC. Protein sequence: CASSPNGGTNYGYTF.